This T cell receptor beta chain was recorded in a study of cytomegalovirus exposure and HLA in healthy donors. Primers included in the PCR were 60 Vbeta and 13 Jbeta primers. Sequencing was performed with immunoSEQ multiplex PCR; in TCRdb, only in-frame clones are kept and a portion is missing. This table has about 160,000 clones, around 67% appearing once. The V gene lost 0 bases and the J gene lost 0 bases, with 7 bases spanning the gap. The germline CDR1 and CDR2 sequences are LGHNA and YSLEER. The CDR3 totals 15 residues. The chain uses TRBV4-3 and TRBJ2-3; no definite D call. The specimen was PBMCs. The receptor's source is a woman between 18 and 29 years old in good health and CMV-seropositive. CDR3 in DNA: TGCGCCAGCAGCCAAGAATGGCGGAGCACAGATACGCAGTATTTT. Protein: CASSQEWRSTDTQYF.